Listed here are 26 T cell receptor beta chains from one sample, sequenced in a study of blood T cell repertoires in COVID-19. Assay: immunoSEQ multiplex PCR; the TCRdb copy retains only in-frame clones and omits some. Of over 60,000 clones detected, around 87% appear once; the ten largest clones hold over 0.8%. The specimen sequenced was peripheral blood. The receptors originated from a man between 65 and 79 years old with acute or convalescent COVID-19.

The V call is TRBV7-8, the J call TRBJ1-2; perhaps TRBD1 as D (5 bases). Germline-derived CDR1 and CDR2 are SGHVS and FQNEAQ. The CDR3 loop spans 16 amino acids. Trimming took off 0 bases at V and 4 bases at J, with 15 bases between the two ends. CDR3 amino acids: CASSLASDPGIYGYTF. Here the CDR3 DNA reads TGTGCCAGCAGCTTAGCCTCGGACCCAGGGATCTATGGCTACACCTTC. Together with reference TRBV7-8 and TRBJ1-2, the CDR3 gives the full variable domain: GAGVSQSPRYKVAKRGQDVALRCDPISGHVSLFWYQQALGQGPEFLTYFQNEAQLDKSGLPSDRFFAERPEGSVSTLKIQRTQQEDSAVYLCASSLASDPGIYGYTFGSGTRLTVV.

The V gene is TRBV5-1, the J gene TRBJ2-1; possibly TRBD2 for D (6 bases). Looked up from germline, CDR1 is SGHRS and CDR2 is YFSETQ. The V end lost 1 base, the J end lost 1 base, and 9 bases lay between the germline ends. The CDR3 consists of 15 residues. The CDR3 loop reads CASSLIAGSYNEQFF. In nucleotides, the CDR3 is TGCGCCAGCAGCTTGATCGCGGGATCCTACAATGAGCAGTTCTTC. The variable domain in full, with the rest retrieved from reference TRBV5-1 and TRBJ2-1, is KAGVTQTPRYLIKTRGQQVTLSCSPISGHRSVSWYQQTPGQGLQFLFEYFSETQRNKGNFPGRFSGRQFSNSRSEMNVSTLELGDSALYLCASSLIAGSYNEQFFGPGTRLTVL.

V gene TRBV24-1 combines with J gene TRBJ1-3; D is unresolved. Germline V lookup: CDR1 KGHDR, CDR2 SFDVKD. The CDR3 is 15 residues long. V was shortened by 0 bases and J by 8 bases, with 13 bases between the two germline ends. The CDR3 DNA follows: TGTGCCACCAGTGATTTGTTGGGAATGCGGGACACCATATATTTT. It yields the protein CATSDLLGMRDTIYF.

This clone was observed a single time. J is TRBJ1-1 and V is TRBV6-1; TRBD1 agrees at 10 bases. CDR1 MNHNS and CDR2 SASEGT come from the germline V gene. Germline trimming cut 4 bases from V and 4 bases from J; bases unmatched to any gene: 15. CDR3 length: 18 amino acids. Written as DNA, the CDR3 is TGTGCCAGCAGTGCACGAGCCGACAGGGGGCGCAGATTCACTGAAGCTTTCTTT. It codes for CASSARADRGRRFTEAFF.

This clone is a singleton in its sample. CDR3 amino acids: CSHRTGTDTQYF. The CDR3 coding sequence is TGCAGCCACCGGACAGGCACAGATACGCAGTATTTT. The rearrangement uses TRBV29-1 and TRBJ2-3; possibly TRBD1 for D (6 bases). The CDR3 extends over 12 amino acids. The V end was cut by 8 bases, the J end by 1 base, with 10 bases between. Germline V gene data show CDR1 as SQVTM and CDR2 as ANQGSEA.

V is TRBV6-5 and J is TRBJ1-5, with a possible D match to TRBD1 (6 bases). V was pared by 7 bases and J by 3 bases, with 13 bases between. The length of the CDR3 is 14 residues. Germline CDR1 reads MNHEY; CDR2 reads SVGAGI. The CDR3: CASMRTVHNQPQHF. The CDR3 nucleotides are TGTGCCAGCATGCGGACAGTCCACAATCAGCCCCAGCATTTT.

The CDR3: CASSFGDRDLLGYTF. For the CDR3, the DNA is TGTGCCAGCAGCTTTGGCGACAGGGATCTTCTTGGCTACACCTTC. V and J are TRBV5-4 and TRBJ1-2, with 7 bases aligning to TRBD1. Germline loops: CDR1 SGHNT, CDR2 YYREEE (reference sequence). V lost 2 bases to trimming and J lost 7 bases; unmatched junction nucleotides: 11. The CDR3 runs to 15 residues.

J is TRBJ1-1 and V is TRBV11-2; no definite D call. The CDR3 is 14 amino acids. Germline CDR1 is SGHAT and CDR2 is FQNNGV. Trimming shortened V by 2 bases and J by 5 bases, and 12 bases separated the two germline ends. CDR3 DNA sequence: TGTGCCAGCAGCTTAATTACGTCAGGAACTGAAGCTTTCTTT. Its protein is CASSLITSGTEAFF.

The chain recombines TRBV29-1 with TRBJ1-4; a weak D match, TRBD1 (5 bases). This CDR3 has 13 amino acids. Deletions cut 5 bases from V and 7 bases from J, with 14 bases between. Germline CDR1 SQVTM, CDR2 ANQGSEA. The CDR3: CSVSGQEGEKLFF. As DNA, the CDR3 is TGCAGCGTTTCAGGGCAGGAGGGTGAAAAACTGTTTTTT.

This sequence joins TRBV20-1 and TRBJ2-7; TRBD2 matches 8 bases. Germline CDR1 is DFQATT and CDR2 is SNEGSKA (reference sequence). This CDR3 comprises 14 residues. V was pared by 3 bases and J by 4 bases, with 8 bases of the junction left unmatched. DNA for the CDR3: TGCAGTGCTAGTGGCAGCGGGAGAGGATACGAGCAGTACTTC. Residues: CSASGSGRGYEQYF.

The J gene is TRBJ2-3, the V gene TRBV6-4; 11 nucleotides match TRBD2. The V segment lost 6 bases and the J segment 5 bases; nucleotides outside the gene matches: 7. This CDR3 region has 15 residues. CDR1 and CDR2 (germline): MRHNA, SNTAGT. CDR3 in amino acids: CASSPGLAEKDTQYF. The CDR3 region has the DNA TGTGCCAGCAGCCCGGGACTAGCGGAAAAAGATACGCAGTATTTT.

The chain links TRBV21-1 to TRBJ2-1; the table calls TRBD1, which could not be checked here. TRBV21-1 is given as a pseudogene. This CDR3 has 20 amino acids. The CDR3 DNA follows: TGTGCCAGCAGCAAAGTGGGTCCCGGACAGACTGTAAAAGAATACAATGAGCAGTTCTTC. This encodes CASSKVGPGQTVKEYNEQFF.

V is TRBV3-1 (or the pseudogene TRBV3-2) and J is TRBJ1-5; TRBD1 matches at 7 bases. The V and J ends lost 0 bases and 6 bases, in that order; junction bases with no gene match: 8. CDR3 length: 16 residues. CDR1 and CDR2 (germline): LGHDT, YNNKEL (reference sequence). CDR3 in amino acids: CASSQEWLGGGQPQHF. The CDR3 nucleotides are TGTGCCAGCAGCCAAGAATGGTTAGGGGGCGGTCAGCCCCAGCATTTT.

CDR3 loop: CAWRQDNQPQHF. CDR3 in DNA: TGTGCCTGGAGACAGGATAATCAGCCCCAGCATTTT. V is TRBV30 and J is TRBJ1-5; perhaps TRBD1 as D (5 bases). CDR1 is GTSNPN and CDR2 is SVGIG in the germline V gene (reference sequence). The CDR3 extends over 12 amino acids. The V end lost 3 bases, the J end lost 4 bases, and 7 bases lay between the germline ends.

The chain carries TRBV11-2 and TRBJ1-3, with no clear D. There are 16 residues in the CDR3. Deletions cut 5 bases from V and 0 bases from J, with 14 bases between. Per the germline V gene, CDR1 is SGHAT and CDR2 is FQNNGV. CDR3 DNA: TGTGCCAGCAGCGAGCGGTCCCGACACTCTGGAAACACCATATATTTT. Amino acids: CASSERSRHSGNTIYF.

This clone was seen more than once but under ten times. The J gene is TRBJ1-1, the V gene TRBV3-1 (or the pseudogene TRBV3-2); no clear D gene. Looked up from germline, CDR1 is LGHDT and CDR2 is YNNKEL (reference sequence). The CDR3 extends over 14 amino acids. V lost 4 bases and J lost 1, with 10 bases in between. CDR3 loop: CASSPPVSNTEAFF. The CDR3 nucleotides read TGTGCCAGCAGCCCTCCCGTCTCGAACACTGAAGCTTTCTTT.

The V gene is TRBV6-5, the J gene TRBJ1-1; perhaps TRBD1 as D (5 bases). The CDR3 consists of 14 residues. The V and J ends lost 4 bases and 0 bases respectively, with 9 bases between them. Germline V gene sequence: CDR1 MNHEY, CDR2 SVGAGI. The CDR3 here is CASSFDSMNTEAFF. Here the CDR3 DNA reads TGTGCCAGCAGTTTCGACAGTATGAACACTGAAGCTTTCTTT.

The chain combines TRBV5-1 with TRBJ2-1; weak D call: TRBD2 (6 bases). The CDR3 consists of 16 residues. The V end was cut by 0 bases, the J end by 6 bases, with 16 bases between. The germline gives CDR1 SGHRS, CDR2 YFSETQ. CDR3 residues: CASSLAGAGLINEQFF. The CDR3 DNA follows: TGCGCCAGCAGCTTGGCCGGCGCGGGACTTATCAATGAGCAGTTCTTC.

This clone was seen only once. The gene calls are TRBV25-1 and TRBJ2-1, with a tentative D call TRBD2 (6 bases). V lost 5 bases and J lost 9, with 20 bases in between. The germline V gene encodes CDR1 MGHDK and CDR2 SYGVNS. The CDR3 has 15 residues. For the CDR3, the DNA is TGTGCCAGCAGTCAAGCTAGCGTGGTGGAGGCTGAGCAGTTCTTC. Protein sequence: CASSQASVVEAEQFF.

V and J are TRBV12-5 and TRBJ1-5; TRBD1 aligns across 9 bases. Germline V CDR1 and CDR2: LGHNT, FRNRAP. Trimming took 7 bases from V and 4 from J; bases not matched to a gene: 2. This CDR3 comprises 13 residues. CDR3: CASAGTGNQPQHF. DNA for the CDR3: TGTGCTAGTGCCGGGACAGGGAATCAGCCCCAGCATTTT.

V gene TRBV9 combines with J gene TRBJ1-1, with D uncertain. The germline V gene has CDR1 SGDLS and CDR2 YYNGEE. V dropped 3 bases and J dropped 11 bases, with 17 bases sitting between them. This CDR3 contains 13 residues. CDR3 DNA: TGTGCCAGCAGCGCGGGGTTCGTAGAGGAGGCTTTCTTT. Its protein product is CASSAGFVEEAFF.

The chain uses TRBV4-1 and TRBJ2-1; 9 positions agree with TRBD1. With 2 bases clipped from V and 4 bases from J, the junction kept 9 bases outside the gene matches. Germline V gene sequence: CDR1 MGHRA, CDR2 YSYEKL. The CDR3 runs to 17 residues. CDR3 sequence: CASSQLHGQGRYNEQFF. For the CDR3, the DNA is TGCGCCAGCAGCCAACTCCATGGACAGGGGCGGTACAATGAGCAGTTCTTC.

The V and J genes are TRBV11-3 and TRBJ2-7; 10 nucleotides match TRBD2. The V gene end was trimmed by 1 base and the J gene end by 2 bases; junction bases not matched to a gene: 2. Germline assignment: CDR1 SGHNT and CDR2 YENEEA. There are 15 residues in the CDR3. CDR3 bases: TGTGCCAGCAGCTTAGGAGCGGGGGGGCCCTACGAGCAGTACTTC. Translated: CASSLGAGGPYEQYF.

The chain employs TRBV28 and TRBJ2-6; D gene unclear. The V and J ends lost 11 bases and 0 bases respectively, with 20 bases between them. The CDR3 runs 17 residues. Per germline, CDR1 MDHEN and CDR2 SYDVKM. CDR3 region: CACEPGRGFSGANVLTF. CDR3 nucleotides: TGTGCCTGCGAGCCGGGTCGCGGATTCTCTGGGGCCAACGTCCTGACTTTC.

This clone showed up just a few times. The CDR3 loop reads CASRVGQSSGNTIYF. The CDR3 DNA follows: TGTGCCAGCAGGGTTGGACAGAGCTCTGGAAACACCATATATTTT. This chain connects TRBV2 to TRBJ1-3, with D possibly TRBD1 on 6 matching bases. This CDR3 has 15 amino acids. Germline V lookup: CDR1 SNHLY, CDR2 FYNNEI. V was pared by 6 bases and J by 0 bases, with 12 bases between.

The chain employs TRBV9 and TRBJ2-7, with D possibly matching TRBD2 (6 bases). Looked up from germline, CDR1 is SGDLS and CDR2 is YYNGEE. This CDR3 has 15 residues. Trimming cost V 0 bases and J 6 bases, with 16 bases left between them. The CDR3 region is CASSVGAGLRGEQYF. CDR3 nucleotide sequence: TGTGCCAGCAGCGTAGGGGCAGGCCTGCGGGGCGAGCAGTACTTC.